These 10 T cell receptor beta chains share one sample of origin, sequenced in a study of preoperative IRX-2 immunotherapy in early breast cancer. Treatment defined: preoperative locoregional IRX-2 cytokine immunotherapy. Assay used: immunoSEQ multiplex PCR; TCRdb lists only in-frame clones, some missing. The table shows around 40,000 clones, with approximately 94% occurring only once. Material: tumor tissue, obtained after IRX-2 immunotherapy. These TCRs come from a human donor with breast cancer.

The chain uses TRBV2 and TRBJ1-6, with D possibly being TRBD1 (6 bases). V lost 7 bases to trimming and J lost 9 bases, with 19 bases between them. Germline loops: CDR1 SNHLY, CDR2 FYNNEI. The length of the CDR3 is 15 residues. This chain's CDR3 is CASTSTGAEVSPLHF. The CDR3 DNA reads as TGTGCCAGCACCTCGACAGGCGCCGAGGTTTCACCCCTCCACTTT.

This chain uses TRBV10-3 with TRBJ2-5; perhaps D is TRBD1 or TRBD2 (5 bases each). V lost 6 bases to trimming and J lost 4 bases, with 9 bases between them. From germline, CDR1 is ENHRY and CDR2 SYGVKD. This CDR3 region has 12 residues. This CDR3 reads CAIRGTSETQYF. CDR3 DNA sequence: TGTGCCATCAGGGGGACCTCAGAGACCCAGTACTTC.

J is TRBJ1-2 and V is TRBV28; the D is unclear. CDR1 MDHEN and CDR2 SYDVKM come from the germline V gene. CDR3 length: 14 residues. Between the trimmed V and J ends, which lost 5 bases and 4 bases, there was a span of 14 bases. This CDR3 is CASSRGGEGYGYTF. CDR3 nucleotides: TGTGCCAGCAGTAGAGGAGGTGAAGGCTATGGCTACACCTTC.

The V and J genes are TRBV5-1 and TRBJ1-5; D is unclear. The length of the CDR3 is 15 residues. The V end was cut by 2 bases, the J end by 2 bases, with 11 bases between. Germline CDR1 and CDR2: SGHRS and YFSETQ. For the CDR3, the DNA is TGCGCCAGCAGCTTCGGACCGGCGGGCAATCAGCCCCAGCATTTT. Its translation: CASSFGPAGNQPQHF. The full variable domain, rest sourced from reference TRBV5-1 and TRBJ1-5, is KAGVTQTPRYLIKTRGQQVTLSCSPISGHRSVSWYQQTPGQGLQFLFEYFSETQRNKGNFPGRFSGRQFSNSRSEMNVSTLELGDSALYLCASSFGPAGNQPQHFGDGTRLSIL.

The chain joins TRBV7-3 to TRBJ2-6, with 8 bases that match TRBD1. The J segment lost 0 bases and the V segment lost 3 bases, leaving 4 bases of the junction unmatched. The V gene's germline CDR1 is SGHTA and CDR2 FQGTGA. The CDR3 has 17 residues. The CDR3 spells CASSLTGASSGANVLTF. The DNA for the CDR3 is TGTGCCAGCAGCTTGACAGGGGCGAGCTCTGGGGCCAACGTCCTGACTTTC. Full variable domain (outside the CDR3, taken from reference TRBV7-3 and TRBJ2-6): GAGVSQTPSNKVTEKGKYVELRCDPISGHTALYWYRQSLGQGPEFLIYFQGTGAADDSGLPNDRFFAVRPEGSVSTLKIQRTERGDSAVYLCASSLTGASSGANVLTFGAGSRLTVL.

The chain joins TRBV18 to TRBJ1-1; the D gene is possibly TRBD1 (6 bases). Per germline, CDR1 KGHSH and CDR2 LQKENI. Deletions cut 3 bases from V and 7 bases from J, with 15 bases between. The CDR3 totals 14 residues. Here the CDR3 DNA reads TGTGCCAGCTCACCGGGGGGCGCGGACGGTGAAGCTTTCTTT. This codes for CASSPGGADGEAFF.

The rearrangement joins TRBV15 to TRBJ2-3, with 9 bases identical to TRBD1. The CDR3 extends over 15 amino acids. V lost 2 bases, J lost 5 bases, and 5 bases stayed unmatched. CDR1 LNHNV and CDR2 YYDKDF come from the germline V gene (reference sequence). CDR3 DNA sequence: TGTGCCACCAGCAGAAGGGACAGGGTGCAAGATACGCAGTATTTT. It codes for CATSRRDRVQDTQYF.

The rearrangement links TRBV6-5 to TRBJ1-2; D gene ambiguous. The V end was cut by 2 bases, the J end by 4 bases, with 11 bases between. The CDR3 length is 14 residues. CDR1 is MNHEY, CDR2 SVGAGI, per germline. CDR3 protein: CASSYANGFYGYTF. The CDR3, as DNA: TGTGCCAGCAGTTACGCGAACGGATTCTATGGCTACACCTTC.

This clone appeared a single time. The chain joins TRBV4-1 to TRBJ1-2; 8 nucleotides line up with TRBD1. The CDR3 is 13 residues long. The J segment lost 3 bases and the V segment lost 5 bases, leaving 2 bases of the junction unmatched. The germline CDR1 and CDR2 sequences are MGHRA and YSYEKL. CDR3 loop: CASSKTGDYGYTF. The CDR3 DNA reads as TGCGCCAGCAGCAAGACAGGGGACTATGGCTACACCTTC.

The chain uses TRBV21-1 and TRBJ2-2. TRBV21-1 is shown as a pseudogene. CDR3 length: 11 residues. CDR3 residues: CASSKIGELFF. Here the CDR3 DNA reads TGTGCCAGCAGCAAAATCGGGGAGCTGTTTTTT.